These 10 T cell receptor beta chains originate from one sample sequenced in a study of shared clonotypes between healthy human individuals. Method: immunoSEQ multiplex PCR; TCRdb's copy keeps in-frame clones and lacks some. The table shows over a million clones, with about 70% occurring only once. Specimen: memory CD4+ T cells sorted from blood. The subset: CD45RA-negative fraction. These receptors were obtained from a man aged 18 to 29 in good health.

The chain joins TRBV7-3 to TRBJ2-1; TRBD1 is a possible D gene (6 bases). V was pared by 5 bases and J by 10 bases, with 18 bases between. This CDR3 has 14 amino acids. CDR1 is SGHTA and CDR2 is FQGTGA in the germline V gene. DNA of the CDR3: TGTGCCAGCAGCCGGTACTCAGGGGTCGGCGAGCAGTTCTTC. This gives the protein CASSRYSGVGEQFF.

The chain has TRBV19 and TRBJ1-1; 7 nucleotides match TRBD1. CDR3 size: 14 residues. Looked up from germline, CDR1 is LNHDA and CDR2 is SQIVND (reference sequence). The trim removed 3 bases at V and 3 bases at J, leaving 4 bases unmatched. This CDR3 is CASSIYDRDTEAFF. CDR3 DNA sequence: TGTGCCAGTAGTATCTACGACAGGGACACTGAAGCTTTCTTT.

In DNA form, the CDR3 reads TGCGCCAGCAGCTTACTTCTGGCTGCAGGCGAGCAGTACTTC. Amino acids: CASSLLLAAGEQYF. V and J are TRBV5-1 and TRBJ2-7; the D is unclear. CDR3 length: 14 residues. With 2 bases removed from V and 6 bases from J, the gap between germline ends came to 15 bases. Germline-derived CDR1 and CDR2 are SGHRS and YFSETQ.

V is TRBV2 and J is TRBJ1-6; D gene ambiguous. Per the germline V gene, CDR1 is SNHLY and CDR2 is FYNNEI. Between the trimmed V and J ends, which lost 6 bases and 7 bases, there was a span of 7 bases. The CDR3 has 12 residues. CDR3 loop: CASRLENSPLHF. The CDR3 region has the DNA TGTGCCAGCAGGTTGGAGAATTCACCCCTCCACTTT.

As to this clone: Other DNA variants within this sample encode the same CDR3. The V gene is TRBV7-2, the J gene TRBJ1-4, with 7 bases aligning to TRBD1. The trim removed 5 bases at V and 5 bases at J, leaving 5 bases unmatched. The CDR3 length is 14 residues. The germline gives CDR1 SGHTA, CDR2 FQGNSA. CDR3 nucleotides: TGTGCCAGCAGCAGGGACAGACAAAATGAAAAACTGTTTTTT. Translated, it gives CASSRDRQNEKLFF.

The chain carries TRBV28 and TRBJ2-7; D gene ambiguous. The CDR3 is made up of 14 amino acids. The germline CDR1 and CDR2 sequences are MDHEN and SYDVKM. Trimming removed 6 bases at V and 3 bases at J, with 15 bases between. Here the CDR3 DNA reads TGTGCCAGCAGCACCCCGGCACCTCTCTACGAGCAGTACTTC. Translated: CASSTPAPLYEQYF.

The rearrangement uses TRBV30 and TRBJ1-6; unclear D gene. The CDR3 is made up of 11 amino acids. CDR1 and CDR2 (germline): GTSNPN, SVGIG (reference sequence). Between the trimmed V and J ends, which lost 4 bases and 10 bases, there was a span of 8 bases. CDR3 protein: CAWNKNSPLHF. In nucleotides, the CDR3 is TGTGCCTGGAATAAGAACTCACCCCTCCACTTT.

The J gene is TRBJ2-6, the V gene TRBV5-6, with D tentatively TRBD1 or TRBD2 (5 bases each). The germline gives CDR1 SGHDT, CDR2 YYEEEE. This CDR3 region has 16 residues. Trimming cost V 3 bases and J 2 bases, with 12 bases left between them. CDR3 amino acids: CASSSGRHAGANVLTF. Written as DNA, the CDR3 is TGTGCCAGCAGCTCGGGACGGCATGCTGGGGCCAACGTCCTGACTTTC. The full variable domain, in which reference TRBV5-6 and TRBJ2-6 provide the parts outside the CDR3, is DAGVTQSPTHLIKTRGQQVTLRCSPKSGHDTVSWYQQALGQGPQFIFQYYEEEERQRGNFPDRFSGHQFPNYSSELNVNALLLGDSALYLCASSSGRHAGANVLTFGAGSRLTVL.

The V gene is TRBV5-1, the J gene TRBJ2-1; D might be TRBD1 (5 bases). The V end was cut by 4 bases, the J end by 8 bases, with 10 bases between. This CDR3 is built from 12 residues. Per the germline V gene, CDR1 is SGHRS and CDR2 is YFSETQ. The DNA of the CDR3 is TGCGCCAGCAGCGCTCCCAGGGATGAGCAGTTCTTC. Its translation is CASSAPRDEQFF. The full variable domain, with the rest looked up from reference TRBV5-1 and TRBJ2-1, is KAGVTQTPRYLIKTRGQQVTLSCSPISGHRSVSWYQQTPGQGLQFLFEYFSETQRNKGNFPGRFSGRQFSNSRSEMNVSTLELGDSALYLCASSAPRDEQFFGPGTRLTVL.

This sequence joins TRBV7-9 and TRBJ2-3; 7 bases fit TRBD2. Germline-derived CDR1 and CDR2 are SEHNR and FQNEAQ (reference sequence). This CDR3 comprises 15 residues. J lost 3 bases, V lost 5 bases, and 8 bases had no gene match. In DNA form, the CDR3 reads TGTGCCAGCAGCCCGCGGGGGTCTCAGACAGATACGCAGTATTTT. Amino acids: CASSPRGSQTDTQYF.